This TCR beta chain was documented in a study of blood T cells in healthy people across ages. Study results and limitations: Age showed a roughly linear inverse relationship with TCR beta diversity per million T cells.

Germline V gene lookup returns CDR1 SGHTA and CDR2 FQGNSA. CDR3 size: 13 residues. Trimming shortened V by 5 bases and J by 2 bases, and 10 bases separated the two germline ends. PCR was performed a second time for about 7 to 12 cycles using a sample-barcoded 5' primer and a J-beta primer mix. Each cDNA was tagged by a template-switch adaptor containing 12 random nucleotides. Samples each returned at least 2.5 million CDR3-containing paired-end reads. MiXCR, run by TCRdb on the 5' RACE reads, gives a single entry per CDR3 protein. The sample consists of approximately 400,000 distinct CDR3 sequences, approximately 52% of them appearing once. Note on this clonotype: Its antigen is unknown.

This chain joins TRBV7-2 and TRBJ2-7; no clear D gene. The TCR comes from a man aged 55 to 70 in good health. The sample consisted of blood. This CDR3 reads CASSHPQTYEQYF. The CDR3 DNA sequence: TGTGCCAGCAGCCACCCACAGACCTACGAGCAGTACTTC.